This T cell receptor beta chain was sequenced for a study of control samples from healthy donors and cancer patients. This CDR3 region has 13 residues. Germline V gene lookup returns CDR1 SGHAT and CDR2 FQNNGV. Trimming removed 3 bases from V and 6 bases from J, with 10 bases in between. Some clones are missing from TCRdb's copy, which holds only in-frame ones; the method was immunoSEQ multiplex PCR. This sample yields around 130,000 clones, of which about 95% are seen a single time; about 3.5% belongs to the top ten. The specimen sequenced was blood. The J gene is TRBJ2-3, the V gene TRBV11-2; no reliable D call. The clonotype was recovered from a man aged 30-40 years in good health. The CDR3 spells CASSFPLDDTQYF. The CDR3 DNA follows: TGTGCCAGCAGCTTCCCTCTAGATGATACGCAGTATTTT.